This T cell receptor beta chain was recorded in a study of T cells in Graves' hyperthyroidism and ophthalmopathy. Broader study findings: Peripheral blood also featured most of the thyroid clonotypes expanded above 0.001.

The patients, who ranged from 18 to 65 in age, presented with newly diagnosed hyperthyroidism lasting under 2 months. The study excluded patients with uncontrolled infection, other autoimmune disease, pregnancy or lactation. This clonotype came up many times. No antigen is known for it. CDR3 size: 17 residues. With V trimmed by 0 bases and J by 0 bases, 7 bases remained unmatched. Germline-derived CDR1 and CDR2 are MDHEN and SYDVKM. It was RNA transcripts that yielded the amplified TCR beta CDR3 regions. The study used the HTBI primer set for a first-round RT-PCR of the TCR CDR3. One entry per CDR3 protein, called by TCRdb with MiXCR from the multiplex PCR reads. The sample carries approximately 380,000 distinct CDR3 sequences, over 15% recorded once.

This sequence was found in a woman between 18 and 29 years old with Graves' hyperthyroidism. The material sequenced was blood. This rearrangement joins TRBV28 to TRBJ2-7, with TRBD1 identical over 8 bases. This CDR3 is CASSLWRWGQDSYEQYF. Written as DNA, the CDR3 is TGTGCCAGCAGTTTATGGAGGTGGGGACAGGACTCCTACGAGCAGTACTTC.